This T cell receptor beta chain was profiled in a study of cytomegalovirus exposure and HLA in healthy donors. Whole-study results and caveats: Later analysis identified 16,951 TCR beta sequences associated with HLA alleles, using a false discovery rate threshold of 0.05.

The PCR made use of 60 Vbeta and 13 Jbeta primers. Under the authors' procedure: Later, an analysis found about 80 million unique TCR beta chains, and approximately 10 million of these were shared. Libraries were prepared by immunoSEQ multiplex PCR; TCRdb keeps only in-frame clonotypes and omits some of them. D and trimming were read from the DNA, whereas the V and J calls and clone size are those reported in that table. The sample consists of 50,000 or so clones, approximately 71% of them appearing once. In regard to this clone: Antigen specificity is unknown.

Germline CDR1 and CDR2: MGHDK and SYGVNS. Trimming removed 8 bases from V and 5 bases from J; junction bases left unmatched: 5. The CDR3 has 12 residues. The source of this sequence is a man between 40 and 49 years old in good health and CMV-seropositive. The chain uses TRBV25-1 and TRBJ1-1; 7 bases agree with TRBD1. Sequenced input: PBMCs. The CDR3 region has the DNA TGTGCCAGCTCTGGGACAGAGACTGAAGCTTTCTTT. It translates to CASSGTETEAFF.